This T cell receptor beta chain was recorded in a study of patients and donors after allogeneic stem cell transplantation. TCRdb used MiXCR to reprocess the RT-PCR reads, holding one entry per CDR3 protein. The sample holds roughly 200,000 distinct CDR3 sequences, roughly 38% seen once. The sequence was obtained from a human donor who was either an allogeneic HSCT recipient or a stem cell or donor lymphocyte infusion donor (not recorded which). It is not recorded whose cells these are; they may come from a transplant donor. The sample comprised blood, either unsorted or a sorted T cell fraction (not recorded which).

The CDR3 bases are TGTGCCAGTACAGGGGGCCTGGATGGCTACACCTTC. As protein: CASTGGLDGYTF. The chain employs TRBV27 and TRBJ1-2; 9 bases match TRBD1. V was clipped by 9 bases and J by 6 bases; unmatched bases: 5. CDR3 size: 12 residues. Germline CDR1 is MNHEY and CDR2 is SMNVEV (reference sequence).